The entry below gives a single T cell receptor (beta chain) sequence along with its context. As yet, its antigen is unknown. Extraction also yielded germline DNA, while blood RNA was obtained from unsorted whole blood. The sample comes from a study of tumor-infiltrating lymphocytes in primary liver carcinoma. Broader study findings: Tumors reached a significantly greater top-250-clone fraction than blood did (p = 0.039).

Production of TCR beta cDNA used approximately 0.45 ug total RNA together with a constant-region primer. Generation of the TCR beta libraries relied on three nested multiplex PCR rounds using slightly modified ARM-PCR. A C-beta reverse primer and TRBV1-TRBV30 forward primers served in each of the first two PCR rounds, at about 10 cycles apiece. TCRdb recomputed calls from the multiplex PCR reads with MiXCR, one row per CDR3 protein. The profile shows 200,000 or so distinct CDR3 sequences, less than 65% of them singletons. The CDR3 sequence is 17 residues long. Germline lookup yields CDR1 SGHAT and CDR2 FQNNGV. J lost 5 bases, V lost 1 base, and 11 bases had no gene match.

The specimen sequenced was peripheral blood. The receptor was isolated from a woman aged 55-70 years with primary liver carcinoma and hepatitis B virus infection. The chain combines TRBV11-2 with TRBJ2-7; 10 nucleotides match TRBD2. CDR3 sequence: CASSLGVGGLAPDEQYF. Here the CDR3 DNA reads TGTGCCAGCAGCTTAGGTGTTGGGGGACTAGCGCCTGACGAGCAGTACTTC.